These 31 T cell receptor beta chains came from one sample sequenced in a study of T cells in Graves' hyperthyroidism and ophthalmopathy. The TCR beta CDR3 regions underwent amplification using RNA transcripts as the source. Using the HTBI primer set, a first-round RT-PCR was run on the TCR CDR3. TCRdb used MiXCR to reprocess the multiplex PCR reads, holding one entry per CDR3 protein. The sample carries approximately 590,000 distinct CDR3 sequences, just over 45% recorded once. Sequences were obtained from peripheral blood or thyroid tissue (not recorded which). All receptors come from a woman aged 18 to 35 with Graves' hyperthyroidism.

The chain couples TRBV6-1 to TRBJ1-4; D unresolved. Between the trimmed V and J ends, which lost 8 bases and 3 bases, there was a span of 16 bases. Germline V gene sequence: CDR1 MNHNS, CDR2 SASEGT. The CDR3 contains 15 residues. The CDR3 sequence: CASSRAGQANEKLFF. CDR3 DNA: TGTGCCAGCTCGCGCGCAGGTCAGGCTAATGAAAAACTGTTTTTT.

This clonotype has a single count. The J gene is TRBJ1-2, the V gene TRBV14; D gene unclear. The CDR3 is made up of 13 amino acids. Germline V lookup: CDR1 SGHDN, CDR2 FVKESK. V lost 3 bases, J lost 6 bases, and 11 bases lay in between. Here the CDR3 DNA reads TGTGCCAGCAGCCAGTTACAGTCGAATGGCTACACCTTC. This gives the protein CASSQLQSNGYTF.

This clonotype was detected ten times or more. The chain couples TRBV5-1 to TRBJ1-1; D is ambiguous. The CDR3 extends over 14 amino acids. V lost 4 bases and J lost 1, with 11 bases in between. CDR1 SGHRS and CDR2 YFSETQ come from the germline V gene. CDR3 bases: TGCGCCAGCAGCGCCCTCCGGAGGAACACTGAAGCTTTCTTT. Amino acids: CASSALRRNTEAFF.

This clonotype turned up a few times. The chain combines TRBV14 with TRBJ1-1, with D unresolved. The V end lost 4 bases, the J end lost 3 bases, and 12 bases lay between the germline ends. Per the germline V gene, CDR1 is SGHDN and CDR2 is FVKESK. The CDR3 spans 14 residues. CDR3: CASSRWNGHTEAFF. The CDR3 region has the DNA TGTGCCAGCAGCCGGTGGAACGGGCACACTGAAGCTTTCTTT.

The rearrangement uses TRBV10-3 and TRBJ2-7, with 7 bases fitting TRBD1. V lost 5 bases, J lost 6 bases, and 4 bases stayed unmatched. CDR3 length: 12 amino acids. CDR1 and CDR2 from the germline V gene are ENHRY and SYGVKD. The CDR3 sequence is CAISPDRVEQYF. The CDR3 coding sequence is TGTGCCATCAGTCCAGACAGGGTCGAGCAGTACTTC.

In DNA form, the CDR3 reads TGTGCCAGCAGCGTCAGTGGAGGAGGGACGGAAGCTTTCTTT. Its protein product is CASSVSGGGTEAFF. The chain links TRBV9 to TRBJ1-1, with D perhaps TRBD1 (5 bases). The CDR3 length is 14 residues. CDR1 and CDR2 from the germline V gene are SGDLS and YYNGEE. Trimming removed 2 bases at V and 8 bases at J, with 16 bases between.

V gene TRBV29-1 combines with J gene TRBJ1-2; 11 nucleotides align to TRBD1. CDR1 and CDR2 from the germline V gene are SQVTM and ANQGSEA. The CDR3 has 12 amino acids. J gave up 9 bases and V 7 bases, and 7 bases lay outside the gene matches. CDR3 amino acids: CSAAGTGGRYTF. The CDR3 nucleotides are TGCAGCGCAGCCGGGACAGGGGGACGCTACACCTTC.

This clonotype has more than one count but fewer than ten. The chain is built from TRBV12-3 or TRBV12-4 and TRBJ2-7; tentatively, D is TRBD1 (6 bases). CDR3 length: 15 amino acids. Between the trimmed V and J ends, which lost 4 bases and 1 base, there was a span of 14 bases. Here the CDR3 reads CASSSRRTASYEQYF. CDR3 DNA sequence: TGTGCCAGCAGTTCTAGGCGGACAGCGTCCTACGAGCAGTACTTC.

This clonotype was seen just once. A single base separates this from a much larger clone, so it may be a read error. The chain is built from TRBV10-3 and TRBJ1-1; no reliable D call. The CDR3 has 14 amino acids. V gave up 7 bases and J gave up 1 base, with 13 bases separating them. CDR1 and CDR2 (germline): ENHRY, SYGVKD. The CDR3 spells CAIIGRLPNTEAFF. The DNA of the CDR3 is TGTGCCATCATCGGTAGACTCCCGAACACTGAAGCTTTCTTT.

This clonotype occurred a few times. CDR3 loop: CASSAREREYEQYF. The CDR3 DNA reads TGTGCCAGCAGTGCTAGAGAGCGGGAGTACGAGCAGTACTTC. The chain couples TRBV25-1 to TRBJ2-7, with 8 bases identical to TRBD2. V trimming: 4 bases; J trimming: 4 bases; junction bases outside the gene matches: 6. Germline-derived CDR1 and CDR2 are MGHDK and SYGVNS. The CDR3 length is 14 residues.

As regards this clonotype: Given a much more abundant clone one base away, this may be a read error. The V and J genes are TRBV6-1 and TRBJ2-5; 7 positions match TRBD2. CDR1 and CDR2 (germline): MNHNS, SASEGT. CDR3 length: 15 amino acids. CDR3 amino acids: CASSQLLANQKTQYF. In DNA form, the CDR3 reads TGTGCCAGCAGTCAGCTACTAGCGAACCAAAAGACCCAGTACTTC.

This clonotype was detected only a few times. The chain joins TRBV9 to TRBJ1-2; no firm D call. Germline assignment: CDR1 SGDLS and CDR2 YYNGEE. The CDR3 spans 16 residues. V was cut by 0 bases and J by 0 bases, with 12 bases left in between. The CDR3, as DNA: TGTGCCAGCAGCGTAGCTACCACAGATTCTAACTATGGCTACACCTTC. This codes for CASSVATTDSNYGYTF.

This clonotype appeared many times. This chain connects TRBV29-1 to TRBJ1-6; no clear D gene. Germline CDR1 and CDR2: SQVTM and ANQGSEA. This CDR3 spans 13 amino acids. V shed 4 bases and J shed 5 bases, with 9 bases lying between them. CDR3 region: CSVGLGDNSPLHF. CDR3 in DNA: TGCAGCGTTGGCCTTGGGGATAATTCACCCCTCCACTTT.

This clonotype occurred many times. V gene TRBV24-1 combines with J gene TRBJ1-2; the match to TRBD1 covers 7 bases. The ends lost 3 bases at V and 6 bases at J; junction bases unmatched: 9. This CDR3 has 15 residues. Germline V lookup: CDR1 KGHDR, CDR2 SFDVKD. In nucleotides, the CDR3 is TGTGCCACCAGTGATCCATTCGACAGGGCCCATGGCTACACCTTC. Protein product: CATSDPFDRAHGYTF.

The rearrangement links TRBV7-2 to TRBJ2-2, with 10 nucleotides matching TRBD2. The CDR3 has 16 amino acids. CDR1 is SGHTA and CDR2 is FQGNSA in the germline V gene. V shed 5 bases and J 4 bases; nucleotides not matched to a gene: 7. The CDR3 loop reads CASSGRLAGVTGELFF. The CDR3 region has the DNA TGTGCCAGCAGCGGAAGACTAGCGGGTGTCACCGGGGAGCTGTTTTTT.

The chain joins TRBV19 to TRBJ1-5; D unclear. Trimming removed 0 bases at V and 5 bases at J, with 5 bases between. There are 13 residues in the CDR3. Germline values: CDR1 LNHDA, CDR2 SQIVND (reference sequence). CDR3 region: CASSIDPDQPQHF. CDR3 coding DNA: TGTGCCAGTAGTATAGATCCAGATCAGCCCCAGCATTTT.

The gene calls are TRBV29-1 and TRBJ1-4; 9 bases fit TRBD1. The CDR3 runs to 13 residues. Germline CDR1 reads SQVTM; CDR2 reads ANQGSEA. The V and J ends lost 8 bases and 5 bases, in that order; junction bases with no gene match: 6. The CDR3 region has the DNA TGCAGCTTAACAGGGGGCGGGAATGAAAAACTGTTTTTT. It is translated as CSLTGGGNEKLFF.

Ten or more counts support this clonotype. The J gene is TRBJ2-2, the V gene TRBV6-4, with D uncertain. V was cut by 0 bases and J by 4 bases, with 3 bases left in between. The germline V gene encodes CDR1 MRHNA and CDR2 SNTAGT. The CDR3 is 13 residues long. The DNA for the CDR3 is TGTGCCAGCAGTGACTCGGGCACCGGGGAGCTGTTTTTT. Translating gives CASSDSGTGELFF.

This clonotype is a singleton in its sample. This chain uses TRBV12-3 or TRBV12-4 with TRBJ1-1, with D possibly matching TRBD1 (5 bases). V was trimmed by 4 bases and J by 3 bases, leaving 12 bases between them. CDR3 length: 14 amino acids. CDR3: CASSSPGEDTEAFF. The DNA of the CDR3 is TGTGCCAGCAGTTCCCCGGGGGAGGACACTGAAGCTTTCTTT.

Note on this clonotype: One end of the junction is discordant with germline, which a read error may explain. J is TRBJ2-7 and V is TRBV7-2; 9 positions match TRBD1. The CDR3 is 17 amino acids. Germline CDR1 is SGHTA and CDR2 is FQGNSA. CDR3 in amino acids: CASSHFRSGTGLGEQYF. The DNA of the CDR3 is TGCGCCAGCAGCCATTTTAGATCAGGGACAGGGCTGGGGGAGCAGTACTTC.

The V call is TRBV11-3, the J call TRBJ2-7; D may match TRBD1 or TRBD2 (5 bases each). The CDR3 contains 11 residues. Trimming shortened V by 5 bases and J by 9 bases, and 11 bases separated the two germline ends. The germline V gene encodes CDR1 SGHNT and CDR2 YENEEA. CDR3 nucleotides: TGTGCCAGCAGCCCCGGGGACGTGCAGTACTTC. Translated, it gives CASSPGDVQYF.

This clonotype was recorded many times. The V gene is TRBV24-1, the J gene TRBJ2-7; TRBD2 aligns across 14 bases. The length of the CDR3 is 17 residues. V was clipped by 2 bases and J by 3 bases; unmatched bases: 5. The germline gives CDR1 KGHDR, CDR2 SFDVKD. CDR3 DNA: TGTGCCACCAGTGATTCCCAGGGGACTAGCGGGAGCTACGAGCAGTACTTC. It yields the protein CATSDSQGTSGSYEQYF.

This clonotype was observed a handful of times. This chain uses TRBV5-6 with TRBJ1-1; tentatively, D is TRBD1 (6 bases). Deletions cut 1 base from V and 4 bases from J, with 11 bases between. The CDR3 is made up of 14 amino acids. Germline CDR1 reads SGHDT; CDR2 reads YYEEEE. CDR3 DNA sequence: TGTGCCAGCAGCTTGTTCGACAGGACCACTGAAGCTTTCTTT. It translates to CASSLFDRTTEAFF.

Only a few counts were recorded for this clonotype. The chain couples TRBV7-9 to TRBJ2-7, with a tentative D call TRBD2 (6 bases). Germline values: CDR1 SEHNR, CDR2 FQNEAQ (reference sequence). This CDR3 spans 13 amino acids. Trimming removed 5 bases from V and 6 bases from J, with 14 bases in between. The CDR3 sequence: CASSKGGPGEQYF. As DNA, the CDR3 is TGTGCCAGCAGCAAAGGAGGGCCGGGCGAGCAGTACTTC.

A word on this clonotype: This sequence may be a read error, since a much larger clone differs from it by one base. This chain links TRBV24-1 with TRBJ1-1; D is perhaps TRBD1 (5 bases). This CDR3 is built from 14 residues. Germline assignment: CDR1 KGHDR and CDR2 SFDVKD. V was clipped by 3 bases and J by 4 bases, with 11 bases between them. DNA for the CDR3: TGTGCCACCAGTGATGGCAGGGAAGGCACTGAAGCTTTCTTT. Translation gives CATSDGREGTEAFF.

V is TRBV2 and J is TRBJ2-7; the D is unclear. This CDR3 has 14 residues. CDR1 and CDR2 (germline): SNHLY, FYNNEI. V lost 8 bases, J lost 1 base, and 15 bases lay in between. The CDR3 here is CASSPGGFSYEQYF. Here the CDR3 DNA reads TGTGCCAGCTCACCTGGCGGATTTTCCTACGAGCAGTACTTC. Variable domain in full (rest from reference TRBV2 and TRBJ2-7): EPEVTQTPSHQVTQMGQEVILRCVPISNHLYFYWYRQILGQKVEFLVSFYNNEISEKSEIFDDQFSVERPDGSNFTLKIRSTKLEDSAMYFCASSPGGFSYEQYFGPGTRLTVT.

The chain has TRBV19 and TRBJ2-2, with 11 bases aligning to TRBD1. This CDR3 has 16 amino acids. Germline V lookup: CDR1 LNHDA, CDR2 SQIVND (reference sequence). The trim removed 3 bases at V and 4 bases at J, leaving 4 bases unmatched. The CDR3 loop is CASSMDRGQATGELFF. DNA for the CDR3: TGTGCCAGTAGTATGGACAGGGGGCAGGCCACCGGGGAGCTGTTTTTT.

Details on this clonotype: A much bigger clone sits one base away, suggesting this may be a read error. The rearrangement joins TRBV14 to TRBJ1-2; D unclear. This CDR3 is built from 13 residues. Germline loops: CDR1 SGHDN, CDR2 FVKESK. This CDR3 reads CASSQGGTYGCTF. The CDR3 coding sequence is TGTGCCAGCAGCCAAGGAGGAACCTATGGCTGCACCTTC.

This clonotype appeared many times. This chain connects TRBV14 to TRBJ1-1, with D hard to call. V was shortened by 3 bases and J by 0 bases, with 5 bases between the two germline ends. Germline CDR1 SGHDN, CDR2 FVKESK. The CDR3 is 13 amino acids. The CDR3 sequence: CASSQSLNTEAFF. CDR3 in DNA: TGTGCCAGCAGCCAGTCTCTGAACACTGAAGCTTTCTTT.

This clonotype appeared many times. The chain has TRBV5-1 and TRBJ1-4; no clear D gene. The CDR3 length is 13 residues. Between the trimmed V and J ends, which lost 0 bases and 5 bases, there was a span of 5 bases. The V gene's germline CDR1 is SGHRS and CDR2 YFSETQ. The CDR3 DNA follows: TGCGCCAGCAGCTTGGACACAAATGAAAAACTGTTTTTT. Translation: CASSLDTNEKLFF.

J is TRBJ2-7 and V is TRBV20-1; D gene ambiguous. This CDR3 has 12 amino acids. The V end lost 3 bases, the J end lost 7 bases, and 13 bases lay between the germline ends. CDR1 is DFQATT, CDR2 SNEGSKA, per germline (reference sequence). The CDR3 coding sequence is TGCAGTGCTAGGACCGTACCGTCTGAGCAGTACTTC. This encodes CSARTVPSEQYF.